The rows below give T cell receptor beta chains drawn from one sample of a study of blood T cell repertoires in COVID-19. The assay was immunoSEQ multiplex PCR, and TCRdb's table has in-frame clones only and misses some. The sample contains a few hundred thousand clones, about 83% of which appear only once. Sample: peripheral blood. These receptors all stem from a man aged 30 to 39 who had recovered from COVID-19. The CDR3 runs from the conserved cysteine through the conserved F or W. D genes are given only for firm matches. Some rows mark clone size as missing; the rest say once, few, many or name a class of expanded clone.

d_call j_call clone_size v_call cdr3_aa cdr3_nt
TRBD2 TRBJ2-2 . TRBV27 CASSLTSGGTGELFF TGTGCCAGCAGTCTCACTAGCGGGGGGACCGGGGAGCTGTTTTTT
. TRBJ2-3 . TRBV7-3 CASSSQGSDTQYF TGTGCCAGCAGCTCACAGGGTTCAGATACGCAGTATTTT
. TRBJ2-2 . TRBV28 CASSLGPGVRTGELFF TGTGCCAGCAGTTTGGGCCCAGGGGTGAGGACCGGGGAGCTGTTTTTT
. TRBJ1-5 . TRBV28 CASSLTDPNQPQHF TGTGCCAGCAGTCTGACAGACCCCAATCAGCCCCAGCATTTT
. TRBJ2-4 . TRBV7-9 CASTEVLGKNIQYF TGTGCCAGCACCGAGGTCTTGGGCAAAAACATTCAGTACTTC
. TRBJ1-4 . TRBV5-1 CASSSQGPNEKLFF TGCGCCAGCAGCTCACAGGGTCCTAATGAAAAACTGTTTTTT
. TRBJ2-7 . TRBV5-6 CASSLVLADEQYF TGTGCCAGCAGCTTGGTATTAGCTGACGAGCAGTACTTC
TRBD1 TRBJ2-1 . TRBV7-9 CASSLADRVPFDEQFF TGTGCCAGCAGCTTAGCGGACAGGGTACCGTTCGATGAGCAGTTCTTC
TRBD2 TRBJ2-3 . TRBV19 CASSRAGKGDTQYF TGTGCCAGTAGTAGAGCGGGGAAGGGGGATACGCAGTATTTT
. TRBJ1-4 . TRBV5-5 CASSSGEKLFF TGTGCCAGCAGCTCAGGGGAAAAACTGTTTTTT
. TRBJ1-2 . TRBV3-1/TRBV3-2 CASSQRSTGVYGYTF TGTGCCAGCAGCCAGAGGTCGACAGGAGTCTATGGCTACACCTTC
TRBD2 TRBJ2-2 . TRBV11-3 CASSLRGANTGELFF TGTGCCAGCAGCCTTCGGGGGGCGAACACCGGGGAGCTGTTTTTT
TRBD1 TRBJ1-5 few TRBV7-8 CASSLTGNSQWGNQPQHF TGTGCCAGCAGCTTGACAGGGAATAGCCAGTGGGGCAATCAGCCCCAGCATTTT
TRBD1 TRBJ2-2 . TRBV10-3 CAISESRTGLTGELFF TGTGCCATCAGTGAGTCTCGGACAGGCCTCACCGGGGAGCTGTTTTTT
TRBD1 TRBJ2-7 . TRBV7-9 CASSLFGTGSGEQYF TGTGCCAGCAGCTTATTCGGGACAGGGTCCGGCGAGCAGTACTTC
TRBD2 TRBJ2-3 . TRBV7-2 CASSLGALAVADTQYF TGTGCCAGCAGCTTAGGTGCGCTAGCGGTCGCAGATACGCAGTATTTT
TRBD1 TRBJ1-2 . TRBV5-5 CASSPGTGEGYTF TGTGCCAGCAGCCCCGGGACAGGGGAGGGCTACACCTTC
TRBD1 TRBJ1-1 . TRBV11-3 CASSQGQGNTEAFF TGTGCCAGCAGCCAAGGACAGGGGAATACTGAAGCTTTCTTT
. TRBJ1-2 . TRBV7-9 CASSLLAGPGGGYTF TGTGCCAGCAGCTTACTGGCAGGCCCCGGGGGAGGCTACACCTTC
. TRBJ1-2 . TRBV14 CASSPMWGERYTF TGTGCCAGCAGCCCCATGTGGGGGGAACGCTACACCTTC
TRBD1 TRBJ1-6 . TRBV19 CASSPQGARSPLHF TGTGCCAGTAGCCCCCAGGGGGCGCGGTCACCCCTCCACTTT
. TRBJ1-2 . TRBV7-8 CASSHAALNYGYTF TGTGCCAGCAGCCACGCGGCGCTTAACTATGGCTACACCTTC
. TRBJ1-6 . TRBV28 CASSSDEPLHF TGTGCCAGCAGCTCCGATGAGCCCCTCCACTTT
TRBD2 TRBJ2-2 . TRBV2 CASRTGSGLAGGPNTGELFF TGTGCCAGCAGGACGGGTTCGGGACTAGCGGGGGGGCCAAACACCGGGGAGCTGTTTTTT
. TRBJ2-2 many TRBV27 CASSPSRGNTGELFF TGTGCCAGCAGTCCATCCAGGGGGAACACCGGGGAGCTGTTTTTT
. TRBJ2-1 . TRBV29-1 CSVALTGNEQFF TGCAGCGTTGCCCTTACGGGGAATGAGCAGTTCTTC
TRBD1 TRBJ2-3 . TRBV2 CASSGTRTGDNTDTQYF TGTGCCAGCAGTGGGACTCGGACAGGGGACAACACAGATACGCAGTATTTT
TRBD1 TRBJ2-2 . TRBV7-8 CASSIAPGGNTGELFF TGTGCCAGCAGCATTGCCCCAGGGGGGAACACCGGGGAGCTGTTTTTT
TRBD2 TRBJ2-5 few TRBV4-2 CASSQGLAGNAETQYF TGTGCCAGCAGCCAAGGATTAGCGGGGAATGCGGAGACCCAGTACTTC
. TRBJ2-2 . TRBV11-2 CASSAGGRRPGELFF TGTGCCAGCAGCGCCGGCGGCCGCCGGCCCGGGGAGCTGTTTTTT
TRBD2 TRBJ2-3 . TRBV18 CASSPGLAGGTDTQYF TGTGCCAGCTCGCCTGGACTAGCGGGGGGGACAGATACGCAGTATTTT
. TRBJ2-5 . TRBV9 CASSPRLGEKETQYF TGTGCCAGCAGCCCCCGCCTGGGAGAAAAAGAGACCCAGTACTTC
TRBD1 TRBJ2-2 . TRBV4-1 CASSQTPTGGRRELFF TGCGCCAGCAGCCAAACCCCGACAGGGGGGAGGCGGGAGCTGTTTTTT
. TRBJ1-2 . TRBV5-5 CASSLAAGSYGYTF TGTGCCAGCAGCTTGGCAGCAGGAAGCTATGGCTACACCTTC
TRBD2 TRBJ2-3 . TRBV6-5 CASSSTSGGLDTQYF TGTGCCAGCAGTTCGACTAGCGGGGGCTTAGATACGCAGTATTTT
. TRBJ2-3 . TRBV5-1 CASSTSSSTDTQYF TGCGCCAGCAGCACTAGCAGTAGCACAGATACGCAGTATTTT
. TRBJ2-3 . TRBV7-2 CASSLAGTSTDTQYF TGTGCCAGCAGCTTAGCGGGGACTAGCACAGATACGCAGTATTTT
TRBD1 TRBJ2-2 . TRBV18 CASSRGQTDTGELFF TGTGCCAGCTCACGGGGACAGACAGACACCGGGGAGCTGTTTTTT
. TRBJ1-1 . TRBV2 CASSGGVLAFF TGTGCCAGCAGTGGGGGAGTGTTAGCTTTCTTT
. TRBJ1-1 . TRBV5-8 CASSRETDGAFF TGTGCCAGCTCCCGGGAGACTGATGGGGCTTTCTTT
. TRBJ1-2 . TRBV4-1 CASSQNTVTRGYTF TGCGCCAGCAGCCAAAACACAGTAACTAGGGGCTACACCTTC
TRBD2 TRBJ2-4 . TRBV15 CATSRDAGGVTKNIQYF TGTGCCACCAGCAGAGATGCCGGGGGGGTTACCAAAAACATTCAGTACTTC
. TRBJ2-1 . TRBV19 CASSFRVDEQFF TGTGCCAGTAGTTTCCGGGTGGATGAGCAGTTCTTC
TRBD1 TRBJ1-4 . TRBV6-5 CATATGGNANEKLFF TGTGCCACCGCCACAGGGGGAAATGCTAATGAAAAACTGTTTTTT
. TRBJ1-2 . TRBV7-2 CASSLAGEANYGYTF TGTGCCAGCAGCTTAGCCGGAGAAGCTAACTATGGCTACACCTTC
. TRBJ1-5 . TRBV7-9 CASSPLFPDSNQPQHF TGTGCCAGCAGCCCTCTTTTTCCAGATAGCAATCAGCCCCAGCATTTT
. TRBJ1-2 many TRBV5-1 CASSRGDYGYTF TGCGCCAGCAGCCGCGGGGACTATGGCTACACCTTC
. TRBJ2-1 . TRBV5-1 CASSLETRNNEQFF TGCGCCAGCAGCTTGGAGACTCGAAACAATGAGCAGTTCTTC
TRBD1 TRBJ2-1 once TRBV27 CASRQGPGNEQFF TGTGCCAGCAGACAGGGGCCCGGGAATGAGCAGTTCTTC
TRBD1 TRBJ2-1 . TRBV18 CASSPRTGDNEQFF TGTGCCAGCTCACCGAGAACAGGGGACAATGAGCAGTTCTTC
. TRBJ1-2 . TRBV6-1 CASSEAWRSRGGHGYTF TGTGCCAGCAGTGAAGCGTGGAGGAGCAGGGGCGGCCATGGCTACACCTTC
. TRBJ2-5 once TRBV7-3 CASSLHKEETQYF TGTGCCAGCAGCTTACACAAAGAAGAGACCCAGTACTTC
. TRBJ2-3 few TRBV3-1/TRBV3-2 CASSQYRESTDTQYF TGTGCCAGCAGCCAATACAGGGAATCCACAGATACGCAGTATTTT